The entry below gives a single T cell receptor beta chain sequence along with its context. Its cognate antigen is unknown. The record originates from a study of T cell responses to AZD1222 COVID-19 vaccine. Produced via immunoSEQ multiplex PCR; TCRdb's table is partial and in-frame only. The table records around 140,000 clones, approximately 90% of them present only once. This CDR3 has 19 residues. From germline, CDR1 is SGHRS and CDR2 YFSETQ. J was trimmed by 8 bases and V by 0 bases; bases with no gene match: 12. Regarding the study as a whole: Spike as a whole was targeted by vaccine-associated CD4 TCRs, dominant at 160-218 and 743-854. Seropositivity was recorded at baseline in only a handful of AZD1222 recipients.

The sequence came from an adult in good health. V is TRBV5-1 and J is TRBJ1-6; 12 nucleotides line up with TRBD1. Source: peripheral blood, taken on day 0 of AZD1222 vaccination. CDR3 coding DNA: TGCGCCAGCAGCTTGGGAGGGACAGGGGGCGCGTGGACCGATTCACCCCTCCACTTT. Amino acid sequence: CASSLGGTGGAWTDSPLHF. Variable domain in full (rest from reference TRBV5-1 and TRBJ1-6): KAGVTQTPRYLIKTRGQQVTLSCSPISGHRSVSWYQQTPGQGLQFLFEYFSETQRNKGNFPGRFSGRQFSNSRSEMNVSTLELGDSALYLCASSLGGTGGAWTDSPLHFGNGTRLTVT.